The 21 T cell receptor beta chains presented below share a single source sample, sequenced in a study of blood T cell repertoires in COVID-19. The table came from immunoSEQ multiplex PCR; TCRdb's copy has only in-frame clones and leaves some out. The sample has 40,000 to 55,000 clones; approximately 84% are singletons. The sequencing input was peripheral blood. These receptors originate from a man in his fifties or sixties with active COVID-19.

The V and J genes are TRBV6-6 and TRBJ1-1; D call uncertain. There are 14 residues in the CDR3. Germline CDR1 and CDR2: MNHNY and SVGAGI (reference sequence). V gave up 5 bases and J gave up 6 bases, with 16 bases separating them. CDR3 sequence: CASSQFAVQSEAFF. CDR3 coding DNA: TGTGCCAGCAGTCAATTCGCGGTGCAGTCTGAAGCTTTCTTT.

The chain links TRBV28 to TRBJ1-6; the match to TRBD1 covers 9 bases. Losses at the gene ends were 6 bases for V and 3 bases for J; bases not matched to a gene: 6. Germline loops: CDR1 MDHEN, CDR2 SYDVKM. The CDR3 length is 16 residues. The CDR3 here is CASSTQDRGYNSPLHF. In DNA, the CDR3 is TGTGCCAGCAGCACTCAGGACAGGGGCTATAATTCACCCCTCCACTTT. Filled out from reference TRBV28 and TRBJ1-6, the complete variable domain reads DVKVTQSSRYLVKRTGEKVFLECVQDMDHENMFWYRQDPGLGLRLIYFSYDVKMKEKGDIPEGYSVSREKKERFSLILESASTNQTSMYLCASSTQDRGYNSPLHFGNGTRLTVT.

CDR3 sequence: CATSDNTGGTSYEQYF. As DNA, the CDR3 is TGTGCCACCAGTGATAATACAGGGGGCACGTCCTACGAGCAGTACTTC. This chain joins TRBV24-1 and TRBJ2-7; 9 nucleotides agree with TRBD1. Germline lookup yields CDR1 KGHDR and CDR2 SFDVKD. V lost 3 bases, J lost 1 base, and 6 bases stayed unmatched. The CDR3 covers 16 residues.

On this clone: Other nucleotide sequences in the sample specify the same CDR3. V and J are TRBV28 and TRBJ1-4; TRBD1 aligns across 7 bases. Germline V CDR1 and CDR2: MDHEN, SYDVKM. Unmatched junction bases numbered 0, after V lost 4 bases and J lost 1 base. This CDR3 contains 14 residues. As DNA, the CDR3 is TGTGCCAGCAGTTCAGGGGGAACTAATGAAAAACTGTTTTTT. Translation gives CASSSGGTNEKLFF.

V and J are TRBV7-2 and TRBJ2-7, with 10 positions matching TRBD2. CDR1 is SGHTA and CDR2 is FQGNSA in the germline V gene. CDR3 length: 15 residues. J lost 2 bases, V lost 0 bases, and 1 base had no gene match. For the CDR3, the DNA is TGTGCCAGCAGCTTAGCCCTAGCGGGGGCCTACGAGCAGTACTTC. It yields the protein CASSLALAGAYEQYF.

The chain carries TRBV11-2 and TRBJ1-2; D is unclear. Trimming left V 5 bases short and J 5 bases short, with 12 bases between. The CDR3 runs to 13 residues. CDR1 is SGHAT, CDR2 FQNNGV, per germline. CDR3 sequence: CASSPQTAYGYTF. CDR3 DNA: TGTGCCAGCAGCCCACAGACGGCTTATGGCTACACCTTC.

V is TRBV7-9 and J is TRBJ2-7; 8 bases are a match to TRBD1. Germline V lookup: CDR1 SEHNR, CDR2 FQNEAQ (reference sequence). V lost 1 base to trimming and J lost 1 base; unmatched junction nucleotides: 12. The CDR3 length is 18 residues. Here the CDR3 reads CASSLDPGRGLPSYEQYF. The CDR3 nucleotides are TGTGCCAGCAGCTTAGACCCCGGCAGGGGGCTCCCATCCTACGAGCAGTACTTC.

The rearrangement links TRBV6-5 to TRBJ1-6, with TRBD1 matching 9 bases. The CDR3 contains 15 residues. V was clipped by 7 bases and J by 4 bases; unmatched bases: 5. Germline V gene sequence: CDR1 MNHEY, CDR2 SVGAGI. The CDR3 sequence is CASTPGQGYNSPLHF. CDR3 coding DNA: TGTGCCAGCACGCCGGGACAGGGTTATAATTCACCCCTCCACTTT.

The chain links TRBV18 to TRBJ1-1, with TRBD1 matching over 8 bases. V shed 4 bases, J shed 7 bases, and the junction held 11 bases outside the gene matches. This CDR3 is 15 amino acids long. Germline values: CDR1 KGHSH, CDR2 LQKENI. The CDR3, as DNA: TGTGCCAGCTCACTAACCGTGGACAGGGCAAATGAAGCTTTCTTT. It specifies CASSLTVDRANEAFF.

The chain employs TRBV10-3 and TRBJ1-6; 8 bases map to TRBD1. Per the germline V gene, CDR1 is ENHRY and CDR2 is SYGVKD. The CDR3 is 14 amino acids. V shed 10 bases, J shed 5 bases, and the junction held 7 bases outside the gene matches. CDR3 protein: CASNTGQDNSPLHF. As DNA, the CDR3 is TGTGCCAGCAACACGGGACAGGATAATTCACCCCTCCACTTT.

This chain links TRBV18 with TRBJ2-2, with 10 nucleotides matching TRBD1. The junction had 7 bases not matched to a gene; V was cut back by 8 bases and J by 7 bases. Per the germline V gene, CDR1 is KGHSH and CDR2 is LQKENI. The CDR3 loop spans 14 amino acids. The CDR3 sequence is CASVPGQGIGELFF. The CDR3 DNA reads TGTGCCAGCGTACCGGGACAGGGGATCGGGGAGCTGTTTTTT. Full variable domain (remainder filled in from reference TRBV18 and TRBJ2-2): NAGVMQNPRHLVRRRGQEARLRCSPMKGHSHVYWYRQLPEEGLKFMVYLQKENIIDESGMPKERFSAEFPKEGPSILRIQQVVRGDSAAYFCASVPGQGIGELFFGEGSRLTVL.

This CDR3 reads CASSQRTRSTDTQYF. CDR3 coding DNA: TGTGCCAGCTCACAAAGGACAAGAAGCACAGATACGCAGTATTTT. V usage is TRBV18 and J usage is TRBJ2-3; a weak D match, TRBD1 (5 bases). Trimming removed 4 bases from V and 0 bases from J, with 11 bases in between. CDR1 and CDR2 (germline): KGHSH, LQKENI. This CDR3 has 15 amino acids.

The chain joins TRBV3-1 (or the pseudogene TRBV3-2) to TRBJ2-1; TRBD2 is a possible D gene (6 bases). The CDR3 spans 14 residues. From germline, CDR1 is LGHDT and CDR2 YNNKEL (reference sequence). The V end was cut by 4 bases, the J end by 8 bases, with 15 bases between. CDR3 nucleotide sequence: TGTGCCAGCAGCCCGGGACTCCTCTTCTATGAGCAGTTCTTC. This codes for CASSPGLLFYEQFF.

The chain has TRBV2 and TRBJ1-2; tentative D call: TRBD1 (5 bases). Germline CDR1 and CDR2: SNHLY and FYNNEI. Trimming took off 3 bases at V and 4 bases at J, with 15 bases between the two ends. The CDR3 runs to 15 residues. The CDR3 sequence: CASSDFRVYSYGYTF. DNA for the CDR3: TGTGCCAGCAGTGATTTCAGGGTCTATAGCTATGGCTACACCTTC.

V is TRBV6-6 and J is TRBJ2-7, with D possibly being TRBD1 (8 bases). Germline CDR1 reads MNHNY; CDR2 reads SVGAGI (reference sequence). This CDR3 has 13 amino acids. Trimming stripped 6 bases from V and 7 bases from J, with 16 bases between. CDR3 amino acids: CASRQDREGEQYF. CDR3 in DNA: TGTGCCAGCAGGCAGGACAGGGAGGGGGAGCAGTACTTC.

There are a few counts of this clone. This sequence joins TRBV5-6 and TRBJ1-3; the D gene is possibly TRBD1 (6 bases). Germline V lookup: CDR1 SGHDT, CDR2 YYEEEE. CDR3 length equals 17 residues. The germline V and J ends were trimmed by 3 bases and 0 bases, with 16 bases remaining between them. DNA of the CDR3: TGTGCCAGCAGCTCGGCACTCAGGGACATCTCTGGAAACACCATATATTTT. As protein: CASSSALRDISGNTIYF.

This clone has a handful of counts. This sequence joins TRBV6-5 and TRBJ1-1; D gene uncertain. The germline V and J ends were trimmed by 7 bases and 0 bases, with 9 bases remaining between them. Germline V gene sequence: CDR1 MNHEY, CDR2 SVGAGI. The CDR3 totals 13 residues. In nucleotides, the CDR3 is TGTGCCAGCACCTTGGACTTGAACACTGAAGCTTTCTTT. Its protein product is CASTLDLNTEAFF.

The CDR3 region has the DNA TGTGCCAGCACCGACAGGACACAAGAGACCCAGTACTTC. This gives the protein CASTDRTQETQYF. The rearrangement joins TRBV28 to TRBJ2-5, with D maybe TRBD1 (6 bases). The CDR3 sequence is 13 residues long. Germline V gene sequence: CDR1 MDHEN, CDR2 SYDVKM. With 7 bases removed from V and 2 bases from J, the gap between germline ends came to 11 bases.

The rearrangement uses TRBV24-1 and TRBJ2-2; D unclear. This CDR3 has 14 amino acids. V lost 5 bases, J lost 8 bases, and 14 bases lay in between. Per germline, CDR1 KGHDR and CDR2 SFDVKD. The CDR3 sequence is CATSVSGGTGELFF. The CDR3 bases are TGTGCCACCAGTGTGTCCGGCGGAACGGGGGAGCTGTTTTTT.

V gene TRBV11-2 combines with J gene TRBJ2-2; the D is unclear. The V gene's germline CDR1 is SGHAT and CDR2 FQNNGV. The CDR3 loop spans 16 amino acids. V was shortened by 1 base and J by 0 bases, with 9 bases between the two germline ends. The CDR3 is CASSLVRSANTGELFF. Here the CDR3 DNA reads TGTGCCAGCAGCTTAGTTCGGAGCGCGAACACCGGGGAGCTGTTTTTT.

This sequence joins TRBV3-1 (or the pseudogene TRBV3-2) and TRBJ2-7; TRBD1 aligns across 10 bases. Germline CDR1 is LGHDT and CDR2 is YNNKEL (reference sequence). Losses at the gene ends were 0 bases for V and 3 bases for J; bases not matched to a gene: 5. CDR3 size: 16 residues. DNA for the CDR3: TGTGCCAGCAGCCAAGATCCAGGGGACAGGGGCTACGAGCAGTACTTC. It is translated as CASSQDPGDRGYEQYF.